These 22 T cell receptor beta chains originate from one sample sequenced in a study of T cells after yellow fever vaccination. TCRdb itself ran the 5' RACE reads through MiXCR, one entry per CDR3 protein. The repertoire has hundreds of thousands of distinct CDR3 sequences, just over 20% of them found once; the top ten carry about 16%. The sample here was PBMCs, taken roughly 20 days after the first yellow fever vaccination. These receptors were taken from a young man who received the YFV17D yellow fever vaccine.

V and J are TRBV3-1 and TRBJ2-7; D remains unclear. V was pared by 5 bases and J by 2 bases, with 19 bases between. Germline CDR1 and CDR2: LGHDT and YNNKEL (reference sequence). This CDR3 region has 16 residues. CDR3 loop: CASSYSSGNSPYEQYF. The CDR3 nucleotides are TGTGCCAGCAGCTATTCGTCCGGTAATAGTCCCTACGAGCAGTACTTC.

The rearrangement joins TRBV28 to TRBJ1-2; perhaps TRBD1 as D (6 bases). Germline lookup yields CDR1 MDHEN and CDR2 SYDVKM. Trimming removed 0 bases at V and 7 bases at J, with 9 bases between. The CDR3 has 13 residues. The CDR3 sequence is CASSLWRGGGYTF. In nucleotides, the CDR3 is TGTGCCAGCAGTTTATGGAGAGGGGGTGGCTACACCTTC.

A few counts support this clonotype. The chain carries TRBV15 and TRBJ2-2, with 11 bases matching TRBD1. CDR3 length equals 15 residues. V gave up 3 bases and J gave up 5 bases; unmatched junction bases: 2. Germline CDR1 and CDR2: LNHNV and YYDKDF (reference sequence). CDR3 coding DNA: TGTGCCACCAGCAGCCGGGACAGGGGGACCGGGGAGCTGTTTTTT. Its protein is CATSSRDRGTGELFF.

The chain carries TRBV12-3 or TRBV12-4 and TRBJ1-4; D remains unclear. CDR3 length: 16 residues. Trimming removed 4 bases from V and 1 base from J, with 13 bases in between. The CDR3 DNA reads TGTGCCAGCAGTTATCGGTTTCAGTTAACTAATGAAAAACTGTTTTTT. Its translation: CASSYRFQLTNEKLFF.

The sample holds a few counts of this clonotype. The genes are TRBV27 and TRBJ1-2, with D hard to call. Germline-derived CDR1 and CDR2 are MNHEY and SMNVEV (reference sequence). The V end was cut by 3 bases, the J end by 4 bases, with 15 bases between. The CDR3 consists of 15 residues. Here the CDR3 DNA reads TGTGCCAGCAGTTTGAGTAGCGCTACCTCCTATGGCTACACCTTC. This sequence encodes CASSLSSATSYGYTF.

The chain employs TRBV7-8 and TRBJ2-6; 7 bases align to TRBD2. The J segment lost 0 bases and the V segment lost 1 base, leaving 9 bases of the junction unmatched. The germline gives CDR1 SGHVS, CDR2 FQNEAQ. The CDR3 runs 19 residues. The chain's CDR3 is CASSLVNGGGVSGANVLTF. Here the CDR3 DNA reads TGTGCCAGCAGCTTAGTGAACGGCGGGGGAGTCTCTGGGGCCAACGTCCTGACTTTC.

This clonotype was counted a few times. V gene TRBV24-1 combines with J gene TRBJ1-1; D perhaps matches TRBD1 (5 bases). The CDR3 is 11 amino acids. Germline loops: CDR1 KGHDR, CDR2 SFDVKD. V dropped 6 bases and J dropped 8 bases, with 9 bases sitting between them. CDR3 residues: CATSQGVEAFF. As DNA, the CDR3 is TGTGCCACCAGTCAGGGTGTCGAAGCTTTCTTT.

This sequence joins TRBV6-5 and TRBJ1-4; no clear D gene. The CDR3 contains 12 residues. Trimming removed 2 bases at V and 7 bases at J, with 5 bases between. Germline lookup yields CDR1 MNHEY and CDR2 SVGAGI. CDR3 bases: TGTGCCAGCAGTTACCCGGGTGAAAAACTGTTTTTT. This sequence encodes CASSYPGEKLFF.

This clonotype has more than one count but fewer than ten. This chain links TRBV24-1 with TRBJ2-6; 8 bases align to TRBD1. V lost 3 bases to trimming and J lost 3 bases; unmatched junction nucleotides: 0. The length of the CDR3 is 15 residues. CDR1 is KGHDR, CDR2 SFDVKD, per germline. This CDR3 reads CATSDDRGGANVLTF. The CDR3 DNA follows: TGTGCCACCAGTGATGACAGGGGTGGGGCCAACGTCCTGACTTTC.

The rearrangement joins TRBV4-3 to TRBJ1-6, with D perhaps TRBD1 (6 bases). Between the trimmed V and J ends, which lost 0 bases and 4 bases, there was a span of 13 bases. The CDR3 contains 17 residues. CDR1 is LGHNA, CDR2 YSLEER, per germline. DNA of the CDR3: TGCGCCAGCAGCCAAGAGATAGGCAGGGGTTATAATTCACCCCTCCACTTT. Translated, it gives CASSQEIGRGYNSPLHF.

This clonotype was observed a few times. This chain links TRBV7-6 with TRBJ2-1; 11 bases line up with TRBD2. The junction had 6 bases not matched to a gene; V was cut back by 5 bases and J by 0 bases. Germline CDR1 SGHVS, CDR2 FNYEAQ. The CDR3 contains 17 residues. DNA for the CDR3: TGTGCCAGCAGCACCCCCACTAGCGGGGGCTCCTACAATGAGCAGTTCTTC. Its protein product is CASSTPTSGGSYNEQFF.

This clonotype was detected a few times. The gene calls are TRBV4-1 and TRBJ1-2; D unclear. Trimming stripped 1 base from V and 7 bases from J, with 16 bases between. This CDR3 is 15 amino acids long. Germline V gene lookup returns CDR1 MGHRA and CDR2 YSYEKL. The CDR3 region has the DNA TGCGCCAGCAGCCAAGCCCCCCAGCGACGAGCTGGCTACACCTTC. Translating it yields CASSQAPQRRAGYTF.

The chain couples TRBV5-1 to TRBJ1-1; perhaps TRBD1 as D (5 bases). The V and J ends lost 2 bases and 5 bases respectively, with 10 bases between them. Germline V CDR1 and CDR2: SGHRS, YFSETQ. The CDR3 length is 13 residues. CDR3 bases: TGCGCCAGCAGCTTATGGACAAAAACTGAAGCTTTCTTT. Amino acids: CASSLWTKTEAFF.

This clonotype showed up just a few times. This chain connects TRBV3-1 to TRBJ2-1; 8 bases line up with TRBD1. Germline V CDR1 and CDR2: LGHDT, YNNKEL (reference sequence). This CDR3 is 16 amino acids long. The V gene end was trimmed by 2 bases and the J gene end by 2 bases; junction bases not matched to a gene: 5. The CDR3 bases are TGTGCCAGCAGCCAACGAAGGACAGGGCCCTACAATGAGCAGTTCTTC. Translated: CASSQRRTGPYNEQFF.

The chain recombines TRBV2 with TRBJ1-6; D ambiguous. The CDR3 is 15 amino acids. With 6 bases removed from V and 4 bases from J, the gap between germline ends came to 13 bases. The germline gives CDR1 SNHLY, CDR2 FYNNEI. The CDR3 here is CASRATVQYNSPLHF. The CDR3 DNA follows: TGTGCCAGCAGAGCTACTGTTCAGTATAATTCACCCCTCCACTTT.

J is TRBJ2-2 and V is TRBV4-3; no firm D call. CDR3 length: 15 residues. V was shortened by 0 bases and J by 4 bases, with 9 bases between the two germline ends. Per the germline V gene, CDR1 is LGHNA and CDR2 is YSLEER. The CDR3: CASSQDWGFTGELFF. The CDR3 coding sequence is TGCGCCAGCAGCCAAGATTGGGGTTTCACCGGGGAGCTGTTTTTT.

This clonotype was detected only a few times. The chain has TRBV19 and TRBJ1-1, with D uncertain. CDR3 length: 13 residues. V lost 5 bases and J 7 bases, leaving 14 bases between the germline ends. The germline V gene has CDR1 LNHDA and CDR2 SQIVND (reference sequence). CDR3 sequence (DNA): TGTGCCAGTAGTTACTCGTTAGGGAATGAAGCTTTCTTT. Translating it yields CASSYSLGNEAFF.

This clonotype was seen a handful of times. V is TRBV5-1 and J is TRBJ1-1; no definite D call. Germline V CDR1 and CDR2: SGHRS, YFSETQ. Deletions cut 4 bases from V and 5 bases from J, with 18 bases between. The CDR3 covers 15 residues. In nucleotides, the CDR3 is TGCGCCAGCAGCCCTGGGGAGACTCCGGCGACTGAAGCTTTCTTT. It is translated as CASSPGETPATEAFF.

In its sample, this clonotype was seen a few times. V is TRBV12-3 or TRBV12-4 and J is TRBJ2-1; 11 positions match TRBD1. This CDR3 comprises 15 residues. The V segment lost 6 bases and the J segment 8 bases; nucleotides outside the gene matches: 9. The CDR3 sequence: CASSFAGTGGYEQFF. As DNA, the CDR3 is TGTGCCAGCAGCTTCGCCGGGACAGGGGGGTATGAGCAGTTCTTC.

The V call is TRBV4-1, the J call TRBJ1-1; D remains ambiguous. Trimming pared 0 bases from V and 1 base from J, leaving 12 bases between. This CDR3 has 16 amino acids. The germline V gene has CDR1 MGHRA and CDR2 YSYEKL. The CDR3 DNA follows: TGCGCCAGCAGCCAAGAGGGCCAGTCGAGGAACACTGAAGCTTTCTTT. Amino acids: CASSQEGQSRNTEAFF.

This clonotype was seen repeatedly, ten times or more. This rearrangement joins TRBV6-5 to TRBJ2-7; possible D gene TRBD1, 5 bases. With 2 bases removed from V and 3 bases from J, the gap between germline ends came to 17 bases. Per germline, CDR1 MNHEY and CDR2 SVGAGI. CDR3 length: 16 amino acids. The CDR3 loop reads CASSYAVRASRYEQYF. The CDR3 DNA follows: TGTGCCAGCAGTTACGCGGTCAGGGCCTCCCGCTACGAGCAGTACTTC.

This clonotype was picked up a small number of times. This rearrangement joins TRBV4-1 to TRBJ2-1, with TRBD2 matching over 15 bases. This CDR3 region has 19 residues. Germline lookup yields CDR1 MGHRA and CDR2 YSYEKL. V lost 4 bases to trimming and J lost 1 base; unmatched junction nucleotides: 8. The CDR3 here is CASSPSGTSGGSSYNEQFF. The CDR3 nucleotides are TGCGCCAGCAGCCCCTCCGGGACTAGCGGGGGGTCTTCCTACAATGAGCAGTTCTTC.